A selection of T cell receptor beta chains follows, all from one sample in a study of T-cell memory formation after mild COVID-19. MiXCR was run by TCRdb on the 5' RACE reads, yielding one entry per CDR3 protein. The sample carries approximately 210,000 distinct CDR3 sequences, over 9.5% recorded once. Source material: PBMCs or a T cell subset sorted from them (not recorded which). These receptors came from a man aged 18 to 30 who had mild COVID-19 (a few samples of this study predate the infection). Cell type and time point are not known. The conserved cysteine and the conserved F or W are not part of the CDR3 here. The listing skips clone size in some rows; elsewhere it reads once, few, many or a size class.

J	size	V	CDR3
TRBJ2-2	many	TRBV5-1	ASSLAGRDTGELF
TRBJ1-1	.	TRBV7-2	ASSLSLGTNTEAF
TRBJ1-6	few	TRBV5-1	ASSLAPGTSPLH
TRBJ1-2	.	TRBV12-3/TRBV12-4	ATTRGASGYT
TRBJ1-2	few	TRBV5-1	ASSPSNYGYT
TRBJ1-2	.	TRBV12-3/TRBV12-4	ASSLRDGYGYT
TRBJ1-3	few	TRBV18	ASSPSGLGNTIY
TRBJ2-5	.	TRBV5-8	ASRGFETQY
TRBJ1-2	few	TRBV3-1	ASSQLGQSYGYT
TRBJ2-1	few	TRBV6-2/TRBV6-3	ASSTYRGPYNEQF
TRBJ1-1	few	TRBV6-5	ASSYSAGWDWNTEAF
TRBJ2-7	many	TRBV20-1	SARGTSYEQY
TRBJ2-2	many	TRBV7-2	ASSLVAGGGTGELF
TRBJ2-2	.	TRBV7-9	ASSSGNTGELF
TRBJ2-1	few	TRBV5-8	ASSPHGGEQF
TRBJ1-1	.	TRBV12-5	ASGLGKEAF
TRBJ2-5	few	TRBV24-1	ATSDSPGRTQY
TRBJ2-3	many	TRBV5-6	ASSLLADTQY
TRBJ1-2	few	TRBV29-1	SVEEGADHYGYT
TRBJ1-1	.	TRBV3-1	ASSQEWAMNTEAF
TRBJ1-2	few	TRBV10-3	AISGRDFGDGYT
TRBJ2-5	few	TRBV29-1	SAGQGIGETQY
TRBJ2-2	.	TRBV14	ASSRQFSTGELF
TRBJ1-2	.	TRBV3-1	ASSQRDGYT
TRBJ1-4	few	TRBV29-1	SVAPGEKLF
TRBJ2-1	few	TRBV23-1	ASASGGNNEQF
TRBJ2-3	few	TRBV12-3/TRBV12-4	ASSLAPGGTSTDTQY
TRBJ2-7	.	TRBV7-8	ASREASYEQY
TRBJ1-5	few	TRBV28	ASSRTFNQPQH
TRBJ2-3	.	TRBV7-2	ASSRGLITDTQY
TRBJ1-2	.	TRBV29-1	SVDRDVPRST
TRBJ1-1	.	TRBV7-9	ASSPLRFQGGNTEAF
TRBJ2-3	many	TRBV7-9	ASSADRGGDTQY
TRBJ1-1	few	TRBV6-2/TRBV6-3	ASTGVSGNTEAF
TRBJ2-5	few	TRBV7-2	ASGLAGAQETQY
TRBJ1-2	.	TRBV7-2	ASRSTGYGYT
TRBJ2-2	.	TRBV5-1	ASSLGERTGELF
TRBJ2-4	few	TRBV4-2	ASSQEARGLAKNIQY
TRBJ1-6	few	TRBV9	ASSVGSTGAALH
TRBJ1-2	few	TRBV4-1	ASSHLFPGGWGYT
TRBJ1-6	.	TRBV7-3	ASSLMAGKNSPLH
TRBJ2-3	few	TRBV6-4	ASSESLATDTQY
TRBJ1-3	few	TRBV12-3/TRBV12-4	ASTGAGKPTPRTGNTIY
TRBJ1-3	few	TRBV5-1	ASGEGPTGNTIY
TRBJ1-1	.	TRBV14	ASSQDPHRTHTEAF
TRBJ2-3	many	TRBV3-1	ASSQKGLAGGLRTDTQY
TRBJ2-2	few	TRBV24-1	ATTGTNTGELF
TRBJ2-5	few	TRBV7-9	ASSAVGAETQY
TRBJ2-3	.	TRBV6-5	ASNYARGDTQY
TRBJ2-1	few	TRBV6-1	ASLWKTYNEQF